These 30 T cell receptor beta chains were sequenced from one sample in a study of blood T cells in healthy people across ages. Through a sample-barcoded 5' primer and a J-beta primer mix, a second PCR was run for roughly 6 to 11 cycles. A single record per CDR3 protein comes from TCRdb applying MiXCR to the 5' RACE reads. The table has 1.8 million or so distinct CDR3 sequences, more than 35% seen once; the top ten hold under 25%. Sequencing was carried out using blood. The receptor set was obtained from a human donor in good health.

This clonotype was counted only a few times. V gene TRBV12-3 or TRBV12-4 combines with J gene TRBJ2-3; D perhaps matches TRBD2 (5 bases). V was cut by 6 bases and J by 2 bases, with 12 bases left in between. The CDR3 is 14 residues long. The CDR3 DNA reads TGTGCCAGCAGGGAACTAGGGAACACAGATACGCAGTATTTT. Translated, it gives CASRELGNTDTQYF.

This clonotype came up a few times. This chain links TRBV9 with TRBJ1-2; tentatively, D is TRBD1 (6 bases). The CDR3 is 17 residues long. Looked up from germline, CDR1 is SGDLS and CDR2 is YYNGEE. V gave up 3 bases and J gave up 3 bases, with 21 bases separating them. The CDR3 sequence is CASSEGEGTGGYYGYTF. The DNA of the CDR3 is TGTGCCAGCAGCGAGGGGGAAGGGACGGGAGGCTACTATGGCTACACCTTC.

The chain combines TRBV6-2 or TRBV6-3 with TRBJ2-7, with TRBD1 matching over 8 bases. Germline CDR1 and CDR2: MNHEY and SVGEGT. V shed 7 bases and J 1 base; nucleotides not matched to a gene: 15. CDR3 size: 17 residues. This CDR3 reads CASNPMQGRGPSYEQYF. CDR3 in DNA: TGTGCCAGCAACCCGATGCAGGGCAGGGGGCCATCCTACGAGCAGTACTTC.

This clonotype was seen a few times. The J gene is TRBJ2-5, the V gene TRBV15; weak D call: TRBD1 (7 bases). Germline V lookup: CDR1 LNHNV, CDR2 YYDKDF (reference sequence). Trimming left V 0 bases short and J 5 bases short, with 25 bases between. The CDR3 runs 19 residues. The CDR3 is CATSREAGTEISVHETQYF. DNA for the CDR3: TGTGCCACCAGCAGAGAGGCGGGGACAGAAATTAGTGTACACGAGACCCAGTACTTC.

In its sample, this clonotype was seen a few times. J is TRBJ2-5 and V is TRBV6-6; D is uncertain. The CDR3 loop spans 17 amino acids. Looked up from germline, CDR1 is MNHNY and CDR2 is SVGAGI (reference sequence). Deletions cut 5 bases from V and 2 bases from J, with 21 bases between. CDR3 sequence: CASSLKVGLGFQETQYF. The CDR3, as DNA: TGTGCCAGCAGTCTCAAAGTGGGGTTGGGGTTTCAAGAGACCCAGTACTTC.

The chain is built from TRBV6-2 or TRBV6-3 and TRBJ2-7, with D uncertain. The CDR3 is 14 amino acids. V lost 6 bases and J 0 bases, leaving 12 bases between the germline ends. Germline CDR1 MNHEY, CDR2 SVGEGT. The CDR3 reads CASRWTASSYEQYF. The DNA of the CDR3 is TGTGCCAGCAGATGGACGGCGAGCTCCTACGAGCAGTACTTC.

A few counts support this clonotype. The chain recombines TRBV20-1 with TRBJ2-7; D is unresolved. The V end was cut by 2 bases, the J end by 0 bases, with 11 bases between. Germline-derived CDR1 and CDR2 are DFQATT and SNEGSKA (reference sequence). CDR3 size: 14 residues. CDR3 in amino acids: CSARQRRYSYEQYF. CDR3 DNA: TGCAGTGCTAGACAGAGACGATACTCCTACGAGCAGTACTTC.

This clonotype showed up many times. The rearrangement joins TRBV6-5 to TRBJ1-5; D is perhaps TRBD1 (5 bases). Per the germline V gene, CDR1 is MNHEY and CDR2 is SVGAGI. Trimming left V 7 bases short and J 5 bases short, with 12 bases between. This CDR3 is 13 amino acids long. The CDR3 nucleotides read TGTGCCAGCATGGGGGGAGAATATCAGCCCCAGCATTTT. It specifies CASMGGEYQPQHF.

The genes are TRBV9 and TRBJ1-2; perhaps TRBD1 as D (6 bases). V was pared by 4 bases and J by 8 bases, with 15 bases between. The CDR3 covers 13 residues. In germline, CDR1 is SGDLS, CDR2 YYNGEE. The CDR3 DNA reads as TGTGCCAGCAGCTTACTGGACAGAAAGGGCTACACCTTC. Encoded protein: CASSLLDRKGYTF.

This sequence joins TRBV3-1 and TRBJ1-2; D perhaps matches TRBD1 (5 bases). CDR1 LGHDT and CDR2 YNNKEL come from the germline V gene (reference sequence). The CDR3 extends over 14 amino acids. Trimming pared 1 base from V and 8 bases from J, leaving 14 bases between. DNA for the CDR3: TGTGCCAGCAGCCAAGGAAGGGGATTGGGGGGCTACACCTTC. Protein sequence: CASSQGRGLGGYTF.

This clonotype occurred a few times. The V call is TRBV12-3 or TRBV12-4, the J call TRBJ2-5; 8 positions agree with TRBD2. The V gene end was trimmed by 1 base and the J gene end by 1 base; junction bases not matched to a gene: 5. This CDR3 is 16 amino acids long. The CDR3 region is CASSLDLAGGQETQYF. Written as DNA, the CDR3 is TGTGCCAGCAGTTTAGATCTCGCGGGGGGCCAAGAGACCCAGTACTTC.

This clonotype was counted only a few times. The J gene is TRBJ2-1, the V gene TRBV28; D might be TRBD1 (6 bases). The V gene lost 5 bases and the J gene lost 7 bases, with 24 bases spanning the gap. The CDR3 contains 17 residues. CDR1 MDHEN and CDR2 SYDVKM come from the germline V gene. CDR3: CASSTYGADSVNNEQFF. The CDR3 DNA sequence: TGTGCCAGCAGTACATATGGGGCGGACAGCGTGAATAATGAGCAGTTCTTC.

This clonotype was seen a handful of times. V usage is TRBV29-1 and J usage is TRBJ2-3; D may be TRBD1 or TRBD2 (6 bases each). V was pared by 5 bases and J by 4 bases, with 16 bases between. Germline CDR1 and CDR2: SQVTM and ANQGSEA. CDR3 length: 14 amino acids. The CDR3: CSVTRGLRADTQYF. The CDR3 nucleotides read TGCAGCGTTACTCGGGGGCTACGCGCAGATACGCAGTATTTT.

This clonotype was found a few times. This rearrangement joins TRBV11-2 to TRBJ2-1; weak D call: TRBD2 (6 bases). The CDR3 has 13 residues. V gave up 5 bases and J gave up 6 bases, with 11 bases separating them. CDR1 SGHAT and CDR2 FQNNGV come from the germline V gene. In DNA, the CDR3 is TGTGCCAGCAGCGGGGGACTTTCCAATGAGCAGTTCTTC. This encodes CASSGGLSNEQFF. Looking up the rest from reference TRBV11-2 and TRBJ2-1 gives the full variable domain: EAGVAQSPRYKIIEKRQSVAFWCNPISGHATLYWYQQILGQGPKLLIQFQNNGVVDDSQLPKDRFSAERLKGVDSTLKIQPAKLEDSAVYLCASSGGLSNEQFFGPGTRLTVL.

This clonotype was seen a few times. V is TRBV7-2 and J is TRBJ1-2; D gene unclear. Germline V lookup: CDR1 SGHTA, CDR2 FQGNSA. CDR3 length equals 14 residues. V lost 2 bases to trimming and J lost 6 bases, with 13 bases between them. CDR3: CASSLSGEGHGYTF. CDR3 sequence (DNA): TGTGCCAGCAGCTTAAGTGGTGAAGGCCATGGCTACACCTTC. Full variable domain (missing parts from reference TRBV7-2 and TRBJ1-2): GAGVSQSPSNKVTEKGKDVELRCDPISGHTALYWYRQSLGQGLEFLIYFQGNSAPDKSGLPSDRFSAERTGGSVSTLTIQRTQQEDSAVYLCASSLSGEGHGYTFGSGTRLTVV.

This clonotype showed up just a few times. This CDR3 reads CASSTGGVGEAFF. As DNA, the CDR3 is TGCGCCAGCAGCACAGGGGGCGTCGGCGAAGCTTTCTTT. V is TRBV5-1 and J is TRBJ1-1; TRBD1 matches at 9 bases. Germline CDR1 and CDR2: SGHRS and YFSETQ. With V trimmed by 4 bases and J by 8 bases, 6 bases remained unmatched. There are 13 residues in the CDR3.

As concerns this clonotype: At one of its ends the junction is not consistent with the germline gene, which may arise from a read error. The chain is built from TRBV7-9 and TRBJ2-5; D ambiguous. Germline V gives CDR1 SEHNR, CDR2 FQNEAQ (reference sequence). This CDR3 comprises 12 residues. The CDR3 coding sequence is TGTGCCAGCAGGCCCACCCAAGAGACCCGGTACTTC. The encoded protein is CASRPTQETRYF.

J is TRBJ1-2 and V is TRBV29-1; 9 bases fit TRBD1. From germline, CDR1 is SQVTM and CDR2 ANQGSEA. The CDR3 is 16 amino acids. The junction had 17 bases not matched to a gene; V was cut back by 6 bases and J by 6 bases. The CDR3 DNA follows: TGCAGCGTCGAGGAAGAGAACAGGGGGCGCGTCGATGGCTACACCTTC. Protein product: CSVEEENRGRVDGYTF.

A few counts support this clonotype. The chain couples TRBV6-2 or TRBV6-3 to TRBJ1-2, with D possibly TRBD1 on 5 matching bases. With 4 bases removed from V and 5 bases from J, the gap between germline ends came to 17 bases. Germline V gene lookup returns CDR1 MNHEY and CDR2 SVGEGT. This CDR3 is built from 15 residues. The CDR3 DNA sequence: TGTGCCAGCAGTTCCCCCGGCGGTGGGGCGTATGGCTACACCTTC. Translating it yields CASSSPGGGAYGYTF.

This clonotype was seen a handful of times. The rearrangement joins TRBV7-2 to TRBJ2-7, with D perhaps matching TRBD2 (5 bases). V lost 1 base to trimming and J lost 7 bases, with 20 bases between them. Germline V gene sequence: CDR1 SGHTA, CDR2 FQGNSA. The CDR3 has 16 residues. The CDR3 protein is CASSLGFSLPPGEQYF. For the CDR3, the DNA is TGTGCCAGCAGCTTAGGATTCAGCTTGCCCCCGGGGGAGCAGTACTTC. The whole variable domain, filled in from reference TRBV7-2 and TRBJ2-7, reads GAGVSQSPSNKVTEKGKDVELRCDPISGHTALYWYRQSLGQGLEFLIYFQGNSAPDKSGLPSDRFSAERTGGSVSTLTIQRTQQEDSAVYLCASSLGFSLPPGEQYFGPGTRLTVT.

This clonotype was counted ten times or more. V usage is TRBV15 and J usage is TRBJ2-7, with no clear D. V gave up 3 bases and J gave up 1 base, with 10 bases separating them. In germline, CDR1 is LNHNV, CDR2 YYDKDF (reference sequence). This CDR3 has 14 amino acids. The CDR3 reads CATSRDPISYEQYF. The CDR3 DNA follows: TGTGCCACCAGCAGGGATCCCATTTCCTACGAGCAGTACTTC.

This clonotype was seen a few times. The chain uses TRBV2 and TRBJ1-5; D might be TRBD1 (5 bases). The ends were cut back, 7 bases at V and 0 bases at J, with 10 bases in the middle. Germline V gives CDR1 SNHLY, CDR2 FYNNEI. This CDR3 is built from 14 residues. CDR3 nucleotide sequence: TGTGCCAGCAAGGACACCGATAGCAATCAGCCCCAGCATTTT. It encodes CASKDTDSNQPQHF.

Only a few counts were recorded for this clonotype. J is TRBJ2-1 and V is TRBV12-3 or TRBV12-4; TRBD1 matches at 12 bases. After removal of 7 bases from V and 7 bases from J, the junction contained 8 bases not matched to a gene. The CDR3 spans 15 residues. CDR3 sequence reads: CASNDRDRGRNEQFF. In DNA, the CDR3 is TGTGCCAGCAACGACCGGGACAGGGGGCGAAATGAGCAGTTCTTC.

V is TRBV5-6 and J is TRBJ1-2; TRBD1 is a possible D gene (6 bases). Germline-derived CDR1 and CDR2 are SGHDT and YYEEEE. Between the trimmed V and J ends, which lost 0 bases and 6 bases, there was a span of 12 bases. The CDR3 is 14 amino acids. CDR3 bases: TGTGCCAGCAGCTTGGTTGGGACATTGCATGGCTACACCTTC. As protein: CASSLVGTLHGYTF.

The chain recombines TRBV12-3 or TRBV12-4 with TRBJ2-1, with D tentatively TRBD2 (6 bases). This CDR3 has 17 amino acids. With 5 bases removed from V and 3 bases from J, the gap between germline ends came to 20 bases. CDR3 nucleotide sequence: TGTGCCAGCAGTACTCCGGGACGGGGGTTTCGCTACAATGAGCAGTTCTTC. Translation: CASSTPGRGFRYNEQFF.

The chain joins TRBV19 to TRBJ1-2; TRBD1 might be the D (5 bases). From germline, CDR1 is LNHDA and CDR2 SQIVND (reference sequence). The CDR3 contains 15 residues. The V gene lost 0 bases and the J gene lost 4 bases, with 12 bases spanning the gap. The CDR3 DNA reads as TGTGCCAGTAGTATAGATTCGGCAGGGAGCTATGGCTACACCTTC. This encodes CASSIDSAGSYGYTF.

The rearrangement uses TRBV7-2 and TRBJ2-1; 9 bases are shared with TRBD2. J gave up 7 bases and V 5 bases, and 6 bases lay outside the gene matches. Germline V gives CDR1 SGHTA, CDR2 FQGNSA. CDR3 size: 14 residues. The CDR3 here is CASSVVAGDNEQFF. The CDR3 bases are TGTGCCAGCAGCGTAGTAGCGGGGGATAATGAGCAGTTCTTC.

The V and J genes are TRBV7-2 and TRBJ2-3; 7 positions match TRBD2. With 4 bases clipped from V and 2 bases from J, the junction kept 6 bases outside the gene matches. The CDR3 loop spans 15 amino acids. CDR1 and CDR2 from the germline V gene are SGHTA and FQGNSA. As DNA, the CDR3 is TGTGCCAGCAGCTCGACTAGCAGGGTCACAGATACGCAGTATTTT. It yields the protein CASSSTSRVTDTQYF.

This clonotype was counted between two and nine times. V is TRBV7-2 and J is TRBJ1-1; 7 bases are a match to TRBD1. Per the germline V gene, CDR1 is SGHTA and CDR2 is FQGNSA. The CDR3 has 14 amino acids. The ends lost 2 bases at V and 4 bases at J; junction bases unmatched: 4. This CDR3 reads CASSLRQGPTEAFF. The CDR3 DNA follows: TGTGCCAGCAGCTTAAGACAGGGCCCCACTGAAGCTTTCTTT. Full variable domain (outside the CDR3, taken from reference TRBV7-2 and TRBJ1-1): GAGVSQSPSNKVTEKGKDVELRCDPISGHTALYWYRQSLGQGLEFLIYFQGNSAPDKSGLPSDRFSAERTGGSVSTLTIQRTQQEDSAVYLCASSLRQGPTEAFFGQGTRLTVV.

The table lists this clonotype with a few counts. The gene calls are TRBV2 and TRBJ2-7, with TRBD2 matching 8 bases. Germline CDR1 and CDR2: SNHLY and FYNNEI. The junction had 7 bases not matched to a gene; V was cut back by 5 bases and J by 1 base. This CDR3 has 15 amino acids. This CDR3 reads CASSHTSGGSYEQYF. CDR3 nucleotide sequence: TGTGCCAGCAGTCATACTAGCGGCGGTTCCTACGAGCAGTACTTC.